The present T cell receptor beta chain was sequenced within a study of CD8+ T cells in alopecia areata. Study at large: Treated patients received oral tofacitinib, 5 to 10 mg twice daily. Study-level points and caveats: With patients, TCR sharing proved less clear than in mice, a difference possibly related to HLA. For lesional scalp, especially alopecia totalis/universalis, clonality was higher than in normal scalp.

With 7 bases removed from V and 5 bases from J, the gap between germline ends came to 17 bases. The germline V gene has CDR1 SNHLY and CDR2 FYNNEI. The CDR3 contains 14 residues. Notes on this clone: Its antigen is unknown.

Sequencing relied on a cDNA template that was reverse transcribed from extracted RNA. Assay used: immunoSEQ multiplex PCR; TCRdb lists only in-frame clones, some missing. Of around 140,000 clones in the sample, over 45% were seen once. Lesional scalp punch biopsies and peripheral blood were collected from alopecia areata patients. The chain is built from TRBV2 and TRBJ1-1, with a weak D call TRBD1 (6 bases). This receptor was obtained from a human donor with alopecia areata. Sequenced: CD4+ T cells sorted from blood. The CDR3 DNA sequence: TGTGCCAGCACCGAAAGGGGGGTTTGGACTGAAGCTTTCTTT. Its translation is CASTERGVWTEAFF. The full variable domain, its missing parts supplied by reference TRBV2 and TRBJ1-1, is EPEVTQTPSHQVTQMGQEVILRCVPISNHLYFYWYRQILGQKVEFLVSFYNNEISEKSEIFDDQFSVERPDGSNFTLKIRSTKLEDSAMYFCASTERGVWTEAFFGQGTRLTVV.